The source of this T cell receptor (beta chain) is a study of massively parallel sequencing of T cell beta chains (dated by TCRdb to 2009 to 2011). About the full investigation: Human TCR beta CDR3 diversity in peripheral blood was profiled using 5'-RACE, Illumina short-read sequencing and a dedicated short-read assembly strategy.

The instrument given in TCRdb is Illumina Genome Analyzer II. A RACE product of about 520 bp was obtained after two rounds of nested PCR with TRBC1/TRBC2-specific primers and was gel-purified. First-strand cDNA was synthesized with a TRBC-specific primer plus a template-switching oligonucleotide, by which a 5' anchor for RACE was provided. Because the RACE amplicon was too long for direct short-read sequencing, the RACE amplicon was concatemerized by ligation and sheared by sonication. PAGE was used to isolate a size fraction of 100 to 300 bp, and that fraction then underwent shotgun sequencing on the Illumina platform. Sequencing on an Illumina GAII produced 18.8 million 36-nt reads and 21.7 million 50-nt single-end reads in separate runs. The paper's data handling went like this. iSSAKE, run with parameters -m 15, -o 2 and -r 0.7, was used to assemble the pooled 40,582,229 reads. De novo CDR3 beta assemblies were seeded by reads aligning to the ends of Ensembl TRBV gene predictions that carried unmatched junctional bases. Clonotype abundance was estimated as the number of matching assembled contigs, not raw read depth. Of the assembled clonotypes, some 2,100 (approximately 6%) were found to have in-frame stop codons and were removed, so that approximately 35,000 productive clonotypes were retained. Sanger sequencing of cloned RACE products gave 250 to 350 unique TCR sequences, and 60% to 80% of them were also found in the Illumina assembly. TCRdb reprocessing: public reads trimmed at Q25 with fastp, clones called with MiXCR, in-frame beta chains kept. When rows share a CDR3 protein, they turn into one entry using the most common DNA and genes. For this entry, the V and J calls and clone size follow TCRdb and not the study's own pipeline. Here the sample has about 4,200 distinct CDR3 sequences; 37% occur a single time. Of the sample, roughly 3% falls within the top ten clones.

In regard to this clonotype: Its antigen remains undetermined. No much larger clonotype is one base removed from it; base qualities were not supplied.

All donors in the pool were aged about 18 to 45 years, and the pool included about 390 males and over 150 females. Peripheral leukocyte polyA+ RNA was isolated from approximately 160 liters of pooled peripheral blood. A commercial mRNA preparation from normal human peripheral blood leukocytes, pooled from a few hundred individuals, served as the starting material. CDR1 and CDR2 are read off the germline V gene as SGHVS and FNYEAQ. From the cysteine up to the phenylalanine, the CDR3 has a length of 14 residues. Only the CDR3 part of the read is kept: 42 bases, read in frame from the first base. Compared with germline, V lacks 3 bases and J lacks 7 bases; bases without a gene match: 4. Study-level results and caveats: Usage of TRBV genes spanned from under 0.013% for TRBV17 up to 24.6% for TRBV20-1, while TRBJ usage spanned from around 1.5% for TRBJ2-6 up to about 17% for TRBJ2-1. Preferential PCR amplification of some TRBV and TRBJ sequences may have skewed the reported gene usage frequencies. A unique TRBV gene could be assigned to only around 23,000 (67.4%) of the clonotypes. Because the RNA was pooled from many donors, the results reflect population-average clonotype abundance rather than any individual repertoire. The length of CDR3 beta varied from 21 to 81 nucleotides, with the peak at 45 nucleotides. By subsampling, clonotype counts were shown to rise linearly with read number, indicating that sequencing depth was far from saturation. Among approximately 35,000 distinct clonotypes, approximately 65% of clonotypes but only around 20% of assemblies were accounted for by single-copy clonotypes. Most clonotypes (about 70% of the roughly 34,000) were supported by a single sequence read, by which apparent diversity could in principle be inflated.

The V and J genes are TRBV7-6 and TRBJ1-2, with 11 middle bases fitting TRBD1. The receptor was derived from a pool of human donors in good health; the sample was commercial RNA pooled from many donors. The sample comprised commercial RNA from peripheral blood pooled from many donors. The nucleotide sequence reads as follows: TGTGCCAGCAGCTTGGACAGGGGGCTGAGTGGCTACACCTTC. Its translation is CASSLDRGLSGYTF.